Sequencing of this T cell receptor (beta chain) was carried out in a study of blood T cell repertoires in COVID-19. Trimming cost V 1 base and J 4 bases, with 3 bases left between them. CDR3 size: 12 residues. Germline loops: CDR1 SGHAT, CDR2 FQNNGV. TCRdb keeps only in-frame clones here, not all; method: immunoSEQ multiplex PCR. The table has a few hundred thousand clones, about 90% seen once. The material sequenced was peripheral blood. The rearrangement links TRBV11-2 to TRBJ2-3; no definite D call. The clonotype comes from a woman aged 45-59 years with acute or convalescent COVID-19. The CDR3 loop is CASSLAADTQYF. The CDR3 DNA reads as TGTGCCAGCAGCTTAGCCGCAGATACGCAGTATTTT.